These 14 T cell receptor beta chains came from one sample sequenced in a study of blood T cell repertoires in COVID-19. Clones were read by immunoSEQ multiplex PCR, and TCRdb kept only the in-frame ones, dropping some. The sample consists of around 200,000 clones, around nine tenths of them appearing once. The sample taken for sequencing was peripheral blood. The receptors shown here come from a man aged 18 to 35 with active or convalescent COVID-19.

V and J are TRBV2 and TRBJ1-1; D uncertain. The CDR3 is 13 amino acids. The germline V gene has CDR1 SNHLY and CDR2 FYNNEI. Trimming took 6 bases from V and 1 from J, leaving 9 bases between them. Here the CDR3 reads CASRLEGNTEAFF. CDR3 sequence (DNA): TGTGCCAGCAGGTTGGAGGGGAACACTGAAGCTTTCTTT.

The chain couples TRBV5-1 to TRBJ2-3; D gene unclear. V was shortened by 4 bases and J by 2 bases, with 11 bases between the two germline ends. This CDR3 comprises 14 residues. The germline V gene has CDR1 SGHRS and CDR2 YFSETQ. The CDR3 sequence: CASSPGGVTDTQYF. The DNA for the CDR3 is TGCGCCAGCAGCCCTGGCGGCGTCACAGATACGCAGTATTTT.

This rearrangement joins TRBV5-4 to TRBJ2-7, with 10 bases fitting TRBD2. V shed 4 bases and J 2 bases; nucleotides not matched to a gene: 6. Per the germline V gene, CDR1 is SGHNT and CDR2 is YYREEE (reference sequence). The CDR3 is 15 residues long. This CDR3 reads CASSPGTSETYEQYF. DNA for the CDR3: TGTGCCAGCAGCCCCGGGACTAGCGAAACCTACGAGCAGTACTTC.

The chain is built from TRBV15 and TRBJ2-3; D perhaps matches TRBD1 (5 bases). The V end was cut by 3 bases, the J end by 3 bases, with 19 bases between. Germline V gene lookup returns CDR1 LNHNV and CDR2 YYDKDF (reference sequence). The length of the CDR3 is 17 residues. The CDR3 loop is CATSSRDTGLGTDTQYF. Written as DNA, the CDR3 is TGTGCCACCAGCAGTCGCGATACAGGTTTGGGGACAGATACGCAGTATTTT. The variable domain in full, completed from reference TRBV15 and TRBJ2-3, reads DAMVIQNPRYQVTQFGKPVTLSCSQTLNHNVMYWYQQKSSQAPKLLFHYYDKDFNNEADTPDNFQSRRPNTSFCFLDIRSPGLGDTAMYLCATSSRDTGLGTDTQYFGPGTRLTVL.

The V gene is TRBV2, the J gene TRBJ1-5; D may be TRBD1 (5 bases). The CDR3 runs 15 residues. V dropped 6 bases and J dropped 3 bases, with 15 bases sitting between them. Germline CDR1 is SNHLY and CDR2 is FYNNEI. In DNA form, the CDR3 reads TGTGCCAGCAGACCCAGGGAGGGGCCCAATCAGCCCCAGCATTTT. This gives the protein CASRPREGPNQPQHF.

This clone has just one count. The CDR3 sequence: CASSASGSYNEQFF. The CDR3 region has the DNA TGCGCCAGCAGTGCTAGCGGTTCCTACAATGAGCAGTTCTTC. The V and J genes are TRBV10-2 and TRBJ2-1; 7 nucleotides match TRBD2. CDR1 is WSHSY and CDR2 is SAAADI in the germline V gene. This CDR3 contains 14 residues. Germline trimming cut 4 bases from V and 1 base from J; bases unmatched to any gene: 1.

This rearrangement joins TRBV9 to TRBJ1-5, with a tentative D call TRBD1 (5 bases). The germline V and J ends were trimmed by 0 bases and 4 bases, with 11 bases remaining between them. CDR1 is SGDLS, CDR2 YYNGEE, per germline. This CDR3 has 15 residues. The CDR3 DNA reads TGTGCCAGCAGCGTAGACCCAGGGCGGAATCAGCCCCAGCATTTT. It encodes CASSVDPGRNQPQHF.

The rearrangement joins TRBV9 to TRBJ2-6; D possibly corresponds to TRBD1 (6 bases). V gave up 4 bases and J gave up 4 bases, with 18 bases separating them. The CDR3 extends over 17 amino acids. The germline CDR1 and CDR2 sequences are SGDLS and YYNGEE. The CDR3 DNA follows: TGTGCCAGCAGCCCAATCCAGGGGTTTACGGGGGCCAACGTCCTGACTTTC. Protein sequence: CASSPIQGFTGANVLTF.

The genes are TRBV5-1 and TRBJ2-2; 10 bases align to TRBD2. This CDR3 comprises 16 residues. CDR1 and CDR2 from the germline V gene are SGHRS and YFSETQ. With V trimmed by 4 bases and J by 0 bases, 3 bases remained unmatched. CDR3 coding DNA: TGCGCCAGCAGCCCAGGACTAGCGGCGAACACCGGGGAGCTGTTTTTT. It is translated as CASSPGLAANTGELFF.

The J gene is TRBJ1-1, the V gene TRBV10-3; D gene unclear. Germline V gene data show CDR1 as ENHRY and CDR2 as SYGVKD. Trimming took off 7 bases at V and 1 base at J, with 10 bases between the two ends. This CDR3 is built from 13 residues. The CDR3 loop reads CAIKRSTNTEAFF. CDR3 bases: TGTGCCATCAAGCGATCAACGAACACTGAAGCTTTCTTT.

This clone has more than one count but fewer than ten. The chain joins TRBV21-1 to TRBJ1-2. TRBV21-1 is labeled a pseudogene. There are 14 residues in the CDR3. CDR3 residues: CASRDWTVNYGYTF. The CDR3 nucleotides are TGTGCCAGCAGGGACTGGACGGTTAACTATGGCTACACCTTC.

This clone was seen only a few times. The chain carries TRBV7-2 and TRBJ2-7; possible D gene TRBD2, 5 bases. With 2 bases removed from V and 2 bases from J, the gap between germline ends came to 13 bases. CDR3 size: 15 residues. Germline values: CDR1 SGHTA, CDR2 FQGNSA. CDR3 sequence: CASSLTSGNTYEQYF. The CDR3 bases are TGTGCCAGCAGCTTAACGTCCGGGAATACCTACGAGCAGTACTTC.

V is TRBV19 and J is TRBJ1-4; D uncertain. The CDR3 contains 15 residues. V shed 5 bases and J shed 1 base, with 11 bases lying between them. CDR1 and CDR2 from the germline V gene are LNHDA and SQIVND (reference sequence). CDR3 residues: CASSQTTGTNEKLFF. In DNA, the CDR3 is TGTGCCAGTAGTCAAACGACGGGAACTAATGAAAAACTGTTTTTT.

The chain couples TRBV18 to TRBJ1-2; D remains ambiguous. This CDR3 region has 15 residues. With 0 bases removed from V and 0 bases from J, the gap between germline ends came to 8 bases. The germline CDR1 and CDR2 sequences are KGHSH and LQKENI. CDR3 DNA: TGTGCCAGCTCACCACCGGAGACGACTAACTATGGCTACACCTTC. Encoded protein: CASSPPETTNYGYTF.